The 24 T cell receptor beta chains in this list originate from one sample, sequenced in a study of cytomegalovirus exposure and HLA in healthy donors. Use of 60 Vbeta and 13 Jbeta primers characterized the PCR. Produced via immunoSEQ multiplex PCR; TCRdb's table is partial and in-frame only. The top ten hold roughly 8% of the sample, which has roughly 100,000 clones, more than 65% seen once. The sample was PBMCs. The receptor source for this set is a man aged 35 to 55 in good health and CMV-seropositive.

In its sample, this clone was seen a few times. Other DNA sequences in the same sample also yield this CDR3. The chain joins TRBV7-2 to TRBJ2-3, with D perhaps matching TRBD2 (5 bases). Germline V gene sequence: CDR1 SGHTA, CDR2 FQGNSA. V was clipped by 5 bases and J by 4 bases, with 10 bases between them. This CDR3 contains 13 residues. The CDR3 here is CASSPQRADTQYF. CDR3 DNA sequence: TGTGCCAGCAGCCCCCAGAGGGCAGATACGCAGTATTTT.

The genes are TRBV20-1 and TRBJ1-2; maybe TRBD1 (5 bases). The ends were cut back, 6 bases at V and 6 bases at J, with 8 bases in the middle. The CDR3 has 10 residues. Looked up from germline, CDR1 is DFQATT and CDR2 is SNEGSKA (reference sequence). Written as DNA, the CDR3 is TGCAGTGCAGGGGAACATGGCTACACCTTC. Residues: CSAGEHGYTF.

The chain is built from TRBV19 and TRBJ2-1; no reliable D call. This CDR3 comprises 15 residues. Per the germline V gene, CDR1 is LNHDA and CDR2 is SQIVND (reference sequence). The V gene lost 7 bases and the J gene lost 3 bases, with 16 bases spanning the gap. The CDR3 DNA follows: TGTGCCAGTAAACCCTCCGGGTACGACTACAATGAGCAGTTCTTC. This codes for CASKPSGYDYNEQFF.

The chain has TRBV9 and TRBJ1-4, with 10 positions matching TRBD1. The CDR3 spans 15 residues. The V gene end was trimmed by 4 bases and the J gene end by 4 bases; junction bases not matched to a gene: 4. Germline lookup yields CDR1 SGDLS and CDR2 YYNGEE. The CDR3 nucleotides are TGTGCCAGCAGCCCCGGGACAGGGGATAATGAAAAACTGTTTTTT. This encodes CASSPGTGDNEKLFF.

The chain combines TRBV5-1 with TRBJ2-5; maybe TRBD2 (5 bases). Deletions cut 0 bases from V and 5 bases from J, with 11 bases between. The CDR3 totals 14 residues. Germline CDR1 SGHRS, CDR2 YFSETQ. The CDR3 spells CASSLGGERETQYF. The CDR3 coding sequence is TGCGCCAGCAGCTTGGGGGGAGAGAGGGAGACCCAGTACTTC.

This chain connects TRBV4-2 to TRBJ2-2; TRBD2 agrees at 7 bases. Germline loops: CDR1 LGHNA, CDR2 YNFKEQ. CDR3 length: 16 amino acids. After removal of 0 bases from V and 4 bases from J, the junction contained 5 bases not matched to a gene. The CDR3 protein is CASSQELAAPTGELFF. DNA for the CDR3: TGTGCCAGCAGCCAAGAGCTAGCGGCACCCACCGGGGAGCTGTTTTTT.

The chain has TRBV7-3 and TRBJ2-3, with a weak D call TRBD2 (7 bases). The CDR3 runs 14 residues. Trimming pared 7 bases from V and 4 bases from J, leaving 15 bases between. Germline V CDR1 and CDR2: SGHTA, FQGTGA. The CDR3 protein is CASMDGGQADTQYF. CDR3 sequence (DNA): TGTGCCAGCATGGACGGGGGGCAAGCAGATACGCAGTATTTT.

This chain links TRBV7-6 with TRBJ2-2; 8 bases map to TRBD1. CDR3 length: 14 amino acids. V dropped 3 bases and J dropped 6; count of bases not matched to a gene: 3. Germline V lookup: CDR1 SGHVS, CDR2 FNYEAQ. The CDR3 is CASSLDREAGELFF. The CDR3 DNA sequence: TGTGCCAGCAGCTTGGACAGGGAAGCCGGGGAGCTGTTTTTT.

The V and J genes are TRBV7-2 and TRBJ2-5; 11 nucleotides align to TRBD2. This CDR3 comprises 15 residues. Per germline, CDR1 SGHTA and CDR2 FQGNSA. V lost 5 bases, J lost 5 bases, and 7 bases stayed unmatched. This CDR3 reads CASSPRLAGTETQYF. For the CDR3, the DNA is TGTGCCAGCAGCCCTCGACTAGCGGGAACGGAGACCCAGTACTTC.

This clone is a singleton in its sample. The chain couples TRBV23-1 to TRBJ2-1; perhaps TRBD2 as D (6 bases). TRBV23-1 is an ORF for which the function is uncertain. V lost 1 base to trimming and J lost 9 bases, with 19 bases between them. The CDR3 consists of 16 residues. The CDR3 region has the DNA TGCGCCAGCAGTCAATACCCCGCCGGGGGAGGAAGTGAGCAGTTCTTC. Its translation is CASSQYPAGGGSEQFF.

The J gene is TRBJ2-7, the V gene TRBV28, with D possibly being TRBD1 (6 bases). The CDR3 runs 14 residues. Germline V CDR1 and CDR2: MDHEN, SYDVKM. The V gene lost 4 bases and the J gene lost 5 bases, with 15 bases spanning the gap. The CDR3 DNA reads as TGTGCCAGCAGTTACAGGGCGGATGCGAACGAGCAGTACTTC. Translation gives CASSYRADANEQYF.

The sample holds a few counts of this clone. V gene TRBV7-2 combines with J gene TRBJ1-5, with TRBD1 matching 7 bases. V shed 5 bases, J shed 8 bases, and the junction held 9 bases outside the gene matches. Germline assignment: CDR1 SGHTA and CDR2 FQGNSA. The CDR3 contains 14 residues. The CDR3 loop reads CASSPRQGGKPQHF. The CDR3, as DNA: TGTGCCAGCAGCCCTCGACAGGGAGGTAAGCCCCAGCATTTT.

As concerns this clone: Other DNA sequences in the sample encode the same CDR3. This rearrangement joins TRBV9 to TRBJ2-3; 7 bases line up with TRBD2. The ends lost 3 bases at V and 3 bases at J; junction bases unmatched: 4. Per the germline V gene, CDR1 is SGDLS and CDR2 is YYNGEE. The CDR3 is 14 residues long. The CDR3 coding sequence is TGTGCCAGCAGCGCCCAACTAGCGACAGATACGCAGTATTTT. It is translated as CASSAQLATDTQYF.

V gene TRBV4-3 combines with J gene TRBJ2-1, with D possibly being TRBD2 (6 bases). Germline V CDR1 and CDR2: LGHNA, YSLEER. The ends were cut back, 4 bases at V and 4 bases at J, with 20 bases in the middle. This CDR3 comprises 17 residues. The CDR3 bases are TGCGCCAGCAGCCGGAAGACGTGGGAGGAGCCTTACAATGAGCAGTTCTTC. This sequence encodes CASSRKTWEEPYNEQFF.

The CDR3 protein is CAISESGQGLSDTEAFF. As DNA, the CDR3 is TGTGCCATCAGTGAGTCGGGACAGGGACTTTCCGACACTGAAGCTTTCTTT. J is TRBJ1-1 and V is TRBV10-3; 9 nucleotides match TRBD1. The CDR3 consists of 17 residues. Germline lookup yields CDR1 ENHRY and CDR2 SYGVKD. With 0 bases clipped from V and 3 bases from J, the junction kept 8 bases outside the gene matches.

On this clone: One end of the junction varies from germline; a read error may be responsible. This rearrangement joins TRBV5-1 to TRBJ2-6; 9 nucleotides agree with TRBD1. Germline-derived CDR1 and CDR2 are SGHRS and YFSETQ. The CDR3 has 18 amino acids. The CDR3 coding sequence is TGCGCCAGCAGCCCCCGGGACAGGGAACGCTCTGGGGCCAACGGCCTGACTTTC. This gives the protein CASSPRDRERSGANGLTF.

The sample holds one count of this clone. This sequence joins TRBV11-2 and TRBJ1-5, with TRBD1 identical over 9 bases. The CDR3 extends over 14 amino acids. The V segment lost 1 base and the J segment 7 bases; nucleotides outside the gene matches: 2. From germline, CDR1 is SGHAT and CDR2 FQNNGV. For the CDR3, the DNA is TGTGCCAGCAGCTTAGGACAGGGGGGGCAGCCCCAGCATTTT. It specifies CASSLGQGGQPQHF.

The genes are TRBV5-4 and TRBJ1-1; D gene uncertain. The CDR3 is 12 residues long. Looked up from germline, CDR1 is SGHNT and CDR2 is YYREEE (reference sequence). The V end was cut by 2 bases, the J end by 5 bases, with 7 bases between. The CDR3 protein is CASSFEVTEAFF. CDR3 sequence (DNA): TGTGCCAGCAGCTTCGAGGTAACTGAAGCTTTCTTT.

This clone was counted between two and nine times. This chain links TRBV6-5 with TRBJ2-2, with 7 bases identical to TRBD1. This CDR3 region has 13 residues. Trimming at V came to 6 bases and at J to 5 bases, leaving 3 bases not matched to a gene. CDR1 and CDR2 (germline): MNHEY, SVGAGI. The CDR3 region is CASSPGGTGELFF. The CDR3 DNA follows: TGTGCCAGCAGCCCAGGGGGAACCGGGGAGCTGTTTTTT.

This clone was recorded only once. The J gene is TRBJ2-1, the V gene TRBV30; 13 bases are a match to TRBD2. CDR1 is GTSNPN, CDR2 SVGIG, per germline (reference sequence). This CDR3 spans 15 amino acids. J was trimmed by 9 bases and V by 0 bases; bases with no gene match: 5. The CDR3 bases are TGTGCCTGGAGTGTAACTAGCGGGAGGGCGGGTGAGCAGTTCTTC. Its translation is CAWSVTSGRAGEQFF.

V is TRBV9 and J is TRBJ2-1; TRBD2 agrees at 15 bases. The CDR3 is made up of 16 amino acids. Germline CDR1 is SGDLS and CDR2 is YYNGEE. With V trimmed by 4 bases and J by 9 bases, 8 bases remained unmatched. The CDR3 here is CASSPPGLAGGGEQFF. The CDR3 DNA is TGTGCCAGCAGCCCCCCGGGACTAGCGGGAGGAGGTGAGCAGTTCTTC.

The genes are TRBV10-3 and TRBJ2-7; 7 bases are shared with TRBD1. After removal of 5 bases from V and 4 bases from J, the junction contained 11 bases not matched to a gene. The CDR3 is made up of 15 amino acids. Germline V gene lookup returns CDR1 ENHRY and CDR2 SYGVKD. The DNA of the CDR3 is TGTGCCATCAGTCGTGGACAGGCCTCTCTGTACGAGCAGTACTTC. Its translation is CAISRGQASLYEQYF.

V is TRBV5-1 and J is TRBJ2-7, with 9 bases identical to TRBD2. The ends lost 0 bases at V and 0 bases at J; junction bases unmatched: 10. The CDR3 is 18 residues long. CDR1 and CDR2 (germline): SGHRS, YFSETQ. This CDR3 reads CASSLVSAGGPLSYEQYF. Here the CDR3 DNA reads TGCGCCAGCAGCTTGGTGTCCGCGGGAGGGCCCCTCTCCTACGAGCAGTACTTC.

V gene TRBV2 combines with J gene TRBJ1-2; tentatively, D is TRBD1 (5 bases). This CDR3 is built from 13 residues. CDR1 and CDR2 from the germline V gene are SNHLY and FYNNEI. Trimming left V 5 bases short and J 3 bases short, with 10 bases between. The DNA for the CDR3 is TGTGCCAGCAGTTTAGACAGATACTATGGCTACACCTTC. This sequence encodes CASSLDRYYGYTF. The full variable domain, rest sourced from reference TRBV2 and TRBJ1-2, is EPEVTQTPSHQVTQMGQEVILRCVPISNHLYFYWYRQILGQKVEFLVSFYNNEISEKSEIFDDQFSVERPDGSNFTLKIRSTKLEDSAMYFCASSLDRYYGYTFGSGTRLTVV.